The 14 T cell receptor beta chains in this list originate from one sample, sequenced in a study of regulatory T cells in long-lasting Graves disease. The sample's time point: newly diagnosed GD, antithyroid drugs for less than 3 months. PBMC RNA was the source of the TCR library. Construction of the TCR beta libraries employed iRepertoire HTBI primers in conjunction with Arm-PCR of CDR3 regions. Using its own MiXCR run on the multiplex PCR reads, TCRdb lists one record per CDR3 protein. This sample has 350,000 to 550,000 distinct CDR3 sequences, with about 14% found just once. The sample was also linked to a second study, of T cells in Graves' hyperthyroidism and ophthalmopathy.

The specimen was peripheral blood mononuclear cells (PBMCs), collected at new diagnosis, from a patient treated with antithyroid drugs. These receptors were collected from a woman aged 50 to 60 with Graves disease.

This clonotype was found many times. V and J are TRBV20-1 and TRBJ1-6; D not resolved. Trimming removed 3 bases from V and 8 bases from J, with 11 bases in between. This CDR3 is built from 13 residues. Germline CDR1 reads DFQATT; CDR2 reads SNEGSKA (reference sequence). CDR3 nucleotides: TGCAGTGCTAGGAGCATTGGGGATTCACCCCTCCACTTT. Protein: CSARSIGDSPLHF.

In this sample, this clonotype turned up many times. This sequence joins TRBV5-1 and TRBJ1-3; TRBD1 matches at 9 bases. J gave up 2 bases and V 6 bases, and 6 bases lay outside the gene matches. The germline gives CDR1 SGHRS, CDR2 YFSETQ. The CDR3 runs 15 residues. CDR3: CASKKTGGTGNTIYF. The CDR3 nucleotides read TGCGCCAGCAAGAAGACAGGGGGGACTGGAAACACCATATATTTT.

This clonotype was seen ten or more times. This chain connects TRBV28 to TRBJ1-4; 7 nucleotides agree with TRBD1. The CDR3 length is 18 residues. Germline V gene sequence: CDR1 MDHEN, CDR2 SYDVKM. V trimming: 5 bases; J trimming: 2 bases; junction bases outside the gene matches: 14. The DNA of the CDR3 is TGTGCCAGCAGTATCGGACAGGATCTCTACAGTACTAATGAAAAACTGTTTTTT. Protein: CASSIGQDLYSTNEKLFF.

This sequence joins TRBV7-6 and TRBJ2-4; 10 positions agree with TRBD2. The germline gives CDR1 SGHVS, CDR2 FNYEAQ. V lost 2 bases and J lost 3; bases outside the gene matches: 7. The CDR3 is made up of 17 amino acids. This CDR3 is CASSLQKREGVKNIQYF. The CDR3 coding sequence is TGTGCCAGCAGCTTACAAAAGCGGGAGGGGGTCAAAAACATTCAGTACTTC.

Many counts were recorded for this clonotype. An end of the junction differs from the germline gene, which may be a read error. This rearrangement joins TRBV5-1 to TRBJ2-1, with TRBD2 matching over 8 bases. The CDR3 length is 15 residues. CDR1 is SGHRS, CDR2 YFSETQ, per germline. The CDR3: CASSLTSGQQNEQFF. The CDR3 bases are TGTGCCAGCAGCCTCACTAGCGGCCAGCAGAATGAGCAGTTCTTC. The full variable domain, rest sourced from reference TRBV5-1 and TRBJ2-1, is KAGVTQTPRYLIKTRGQQVTLSCSPISGHRSVSWYQQTPGQGLQFLFEYFSETQRNKGNFPGRFSGRQFSNSRSEMNVSTLELGDSALYLCASSLTSGQQNEQFFGPGTRLTVL.

This clonotype was seen at least ten times. The V call is TRBV27, the J call TRBJ2-6; D remains ambiguous. The germline V gene encodes CDR1 MNHEY and CDR2 SMNVEV (reference sequence). CDR3 length: 15 residues. The V and J ends lost 3 bases and 0 bases respectively, with 6 bases between them. The CDR3 loop reads CASSFSLSGANVLTF. The CDR3 DNA reads TGTGCCAGCAGTTTCTCCCTCTCTGGGGCCAACGTCCTGACTTTC.

In this sample, this clonotype turned up many times. The CDR3 coding sequence is TGCAGCGTCCGAGGAACGGGTTCCTCCTACAATGAGCAGTTCTTC. Its protein product is CSVRGTGSSYNEQFF. This rearrangement joins TRBV29-1 to TRBJ2-1, with D hard to call. Trimming shortened V by 6 bases and J by 0 bases, and 15 bases separated the two germline ends. Germline V gene data show CDR1 as SQVTM and CDR2 as ANQGSEA. The CDR3 totals 15 residues.

This clonotype was detected ten times or more. This chain joins TRBV20-1 and TRBJ1-2; D is uncertain. CDR1 DFQATT and CDR2 SNEGSKA come from the germline V gene (reference sequence). The CDR3 is made up of 12 amino acids. Deletions cut 3 bases from V and 2 bases from J, with 7 bases between. The CDR3 sequence is CSASWQNYGYTF. The CDR3 DNA sequence: TGCAGTGCTAGTTGGCAGAACTATGGCTACACCTTC.

This clonotype came up many times. J is TRBJ1-1 and V is TRBV13; TRBD1 is a possible D gene (5 bases). V was pared by 1 base and J by 1 base, with 19 bases between. The CDR3 covers 18 residues. CDR1 PRHDT and CDR2 FYEKMQ come from the germline V gene (reference sequence). The CDR3 is CASSLAHRGAGWNTEAFF. The CDR3 DNA reads TGTGCCAGCAGCTTAGCGCATAGAGGGGCAGGATGGAACACTGAAGCTTTCTTT.

The sample holds many counts of this clonotype. This chain uses TRBV3-1 with TRBJ2-2, with 9 bases that match TRBD2. CDR3 size: 16 residues. Per the germline V gene, CDR1 is LGHDT and CDR2 is YNNKEL (reference sequence). J lost 5 bases, V lost 1 base, and 5 bases had no gene match. The CDR3 nucleotides read TGTGCCAGCAGCCAAGTTTCTAGCGGGACTACCGGGGAGCTGTTTTTT. Translation: CASSQVSSGTTGELFF.

The sample holds many counts of this clonotype. The rearrangement links TRBV2 to TRBJ1-6, with 9 bases identical to TRBD1. Trimming took 6 bases from V and 7 from J; bases not matched to a gene: 1. The germline V gene encodes CDR1 SNHLY and CDR2 FYNNEI. This CDR3 has 13 amino acids. The CDR3 DNA reads TGTGCCAGCAGCGGGACAGGGAATTCACCCCTCCACTTT. Amino acid sequence: CASSGTGNSPLHF.

This clonotype was seen many times. The chain combines TRBV5-6 with TRBJ2-1, with D uncertain. CDR1 is SGHDT and CDR2 is YYEEEE in the germline V gene. The CDR3 runs to 14 residues. Trimming left V 1 base short and J 10 bases short, with 15 bases between. CDR3 residues: CASSLPSRSREQFF. CDR3 sequence (DNA): TGTGCCAGCAGCTTGCCGTCCCGCAGTAGGGAGCAGTTCTTC.

This clonotype was detected many times. The gene calls are TRBV27 and TRBJ2-1; D uncertain. CDR3 size: 13 residues. Germline CDR1 MNHEY, CDR2 SMNVEV (reference sequence). Trimming pared 5 bases from V and 0 bases from J, leaving 5 bases between. CDR3 bases: TGTGCCAGCAGTGCTACCTCCTACAATGAGCAGTTCTTC. Its protein product is CASSATSYNEQFF.

Only a few counts were recorded for this clonotype. This sequence joins TRBV5-1 and TRBJ2-5; possible D gene TRBD2, 5 bases. With 4 bases removed from V and 4 bases from J, the gap between germline ends came to 23 bases. The CDR3 sequence is 17 residues long. CDR1 and CDR2 (germline): SGHRS, YFSETQ. CDR3 amino acids: CASSPDVGSRSGETQYF. CDR3 nucleotide sequence: TGCGCCAGCAGCCCGGACGTGGGGAGCCGGAGTGGAGAGACCCAGTACTTC.